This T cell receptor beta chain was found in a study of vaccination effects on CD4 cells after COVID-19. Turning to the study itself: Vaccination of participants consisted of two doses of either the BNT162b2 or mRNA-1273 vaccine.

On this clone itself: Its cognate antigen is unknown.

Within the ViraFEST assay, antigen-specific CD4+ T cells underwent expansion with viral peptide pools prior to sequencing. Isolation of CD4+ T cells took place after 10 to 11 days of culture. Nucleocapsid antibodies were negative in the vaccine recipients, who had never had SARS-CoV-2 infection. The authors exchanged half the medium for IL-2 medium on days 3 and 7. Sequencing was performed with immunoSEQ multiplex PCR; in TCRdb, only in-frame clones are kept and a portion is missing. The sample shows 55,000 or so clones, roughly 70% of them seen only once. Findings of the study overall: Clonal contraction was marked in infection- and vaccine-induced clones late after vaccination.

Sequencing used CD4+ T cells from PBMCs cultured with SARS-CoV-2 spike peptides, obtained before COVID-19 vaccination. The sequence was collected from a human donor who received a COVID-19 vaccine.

CDR3 nucleotide sequence: TGCGCCAGCAGCTCGCCGACAGGGGGCGATCACTCCTACAATGAGCAGTTCTTC. It codes for CASSSPTGGDHSYNEQFF. The chain carries TRBV5-1 and TRBJ2-1, with 10 bases fitting TRBD1. The germline gives CDR1 SGHRS, CDR2 YFSETQ. CDR3 size: 18 residues. Trimming at V came to 3 bases and at J to 0 bases, leaving 9 bases not matched to a gene.